These T cell receptor beta chains were read from a single sample in a study of T-cell reconstitution after alpha-beta-depleted transplantation in children. TCRdb processed the PCR reads anew with MiXCR; each CDR3 protein has one entry. There are approximately 490,000 distinct CDR3 sequences in the sample; more than 9% occur only once, and 2% to 2.5% lies in the top ten. The sequences come from PBMCs, collected before TCRalphabeta/CD19-depleted stem cell transplant. The receptors here all came from a child aged 2-15 years with inherited bone marrow failure, due to receive a stem cell transplant. The CDR3 runs from the conserved cysteine through the conserved F or W. The order of the fields is clone size, J gene, V gene, D gene, CDR3 protein, CDR3 DNA. The D gene is left open where the match is weak. Some rows have no size entry. The others give once, few or many, or a class for an expanded clone.

few | TRBJ2-1 | TRBV25-1 | - | CASSVLIGNEQFF | TGTGCCAGCAGTGTCCTAATAGGGAATGAGCAGTTCTTC
many | TRBJ1-5 | TRBV12-3/TRBV12-4 | - | CASTPTEASQPQHF | TGTGCCAGCACCCCGACAGAGGCGAGTCAGCCCCAGCATTTT
many | TRBJ2-5 | TRBV7-2 | TRBD2 | CASSLSLAGAGETQYF | TGTGCCAGCAGCTTAAGTCTAGCGGGGGCCGGGGAGACCCAGTACTTC
many | TRBJ2-3 | TRBV5-1 | - | CASSPTERTDTQYF | TGCGCCAGCAGCCCGACGGAACGCACAGATACGCAGTATTTT
many | TRBJ2-3 | TRBV6-2/TRBV6-3 | TRBD1 | CASSRWTGGPDTQYF | TGTGCCAGCAGTCGATGGACAGGGGGCCCAGATACGCAGTATTTT
- | TRBJ2-1 | TRBV5-6 | - | CASSSGGLIIYNEQFF | TGTGCCAGCAGCTCCGGGGGGCTGATTATTTACAATGAGCAGTTCTTC
few | TRBJ2-5 | TRBV30 | - | CAWSVSGARQETQYF | TGTGCCTGGAGTGTGAGTGGGGCGCGGCAAGAGACCCAGTACTTC
- | TRBJ2-5 | TRBV20-1 | - | CSARDQAETQYF | TGCAGTGCTAGAGATCAAGCGGAGACCCAGTACTTC
- | TRBJ1-2 | TRBV20-1 | TRBD1 | CSARVGTGAGYTF | TGCAGTGCTAGAGTCGGGACAGGGGCAGGCTACACCTTC
many | TRBJ2-1 | TRBV6-1 | TRBD1 | CASSQTPDRPNNEQFF | TGTGCCAGCAGTCAAACGCCGGACAGGCCAAACAATGAGCAGTTCTTC
- | TRBJ1-1 | TRBV10-3 | TRBD1 | CAITYGQGGTQAFF | TGTGCCATCACCTACGGACAGGGCGGAACTCAAGCTTTCTTT
many | TRBJ2-7 | TRBV9 | - | CASSVGQTAYEQYF | TGTGCCAGCAGCGTAGGGCAGACCGCCTACGAGCAGTACTTC
many | TRBJ2-4 | TRBV7-2 | - | CASSLDWTENIQYF | TGTGCCAGCAGCTTAGACTGGACCGAGAATATTCAGTACTTC
many | TRBJ2-1 | TRBV7-2 | TRBD2 | CASSLLAGPYNEQFF | TGTGCCAGCAGTCTACTAGCGGGCCCTTACAATGAGCAGTTCTTC
many | TRBJ1-1 | TRBV7-2 | - | CASSSDPQVNTEAFF | TGTGCCAGCAGCTCGGACCCACAGGTGAACACTGAAGCTTTCTTT
- | TRBJ2-2 | TRBV14 | - | CASSRSMTGELFF | TGTGCCAGCAGCCGCTCTATGACCGGGGAGCTGTTTTTT
many | TRBJ2-1 | TRBV14 | TRBD1 | CASSQDSRWTGGYNEQFF | TGTGCCAGCAGCCAAGATAGTAGGTGGACAGGGGGTTACAATGAGCAGTTCTTC
many | TRBJ2-1 | TRBV5-1 | - | CASRVRERYNEQFF | TGCGCCAGCAGGGTCAGGGAACGGTACAATGAGCAGTTCTTC
- | TRBJ2-1 | TRBV4-1 | TRBD2 | CASSLQLAGDYNEQFF | TGCGCCAGCAGCCTCCAACTAGCGGGGGACTACAATGAGCAGTTCTTC
many | TRBJ2-7 | TRBV12-3/TRBV12-4 | TRBD2 | CASRTSGIYEQYF | TGTGCCAGCCGGACTAGCGGGATCTACGAGCAGTACTTC
many | TRBJ2-3 | TRBV5-5 | TRBD2 | CASSLETSGSPDTQYF | TGTGCCAGCAGCCTAGAGACTAGCGGGAGCCCAGATACGCAGTATTTT
many | TRBJ2-2 | TRBV5-1 | - | CASSWDTGELFF | TGCGCCAGCAGCTGGGACACCGGGGAGCTGTTTTTT
many | TRBJ2-1 | TRBV7-8 | TRBD2 | CASSFMGLADNEQFF | TGTGCCAGCAGCTTTATGGGACTAGCCGACAATGAGCAGTTCTTC
many | TRBJ1-2 | TRBV7-8 | - | CASSLASQVYGYTF | TGTGCCAGCAGCCTAGCATCCCAGGTGTATGGCTACACCTTC
few | TRBJ1-3 | TRBV7-9 | - | CASSLEYRVSGNTIYF | TGTGCCAGCAGCTTAGAATACAGGGTCTCTGGAAACACCATATATTTT
many | TRBJ2-1 | TRBV5-1 | - | CASSYDGSAYNEQFF | TGCGCCAGCAGCTACGACGGGTCCGCCTACAATGAGCAGTTCTTC
- | TRBJ2-7 | TRBV7-9 | - | CASSLTTGPGSYEQYF | TGTGCCAGCAGCTTAACAACAGGGCCCGGTTCCTACGAGCAGTACTTC
many | TRBJ2-3 | TRBV27 | TRBD1 | CASSLFVPMTGTPTDTQYF | TGTGCCAGCAGTTTATTTGTCCCCATGACAGGGACCCCCACAGATACGCAGTATTTT
many | TRBJ2-2 | TRBV9 | TRBD2 | CASSVVTSGKTGELFF | TGTGCCAGCAGCGTAGTGACTAGCGGGAAGACCGGGGAGCTGTTTTTT
many | TRBJ2-3 | TRBV15 | - | CATSRDLPGSGGDTQYF | TGTGCCACCAGCAGAGATCTACCGGGGAGTGGGGGAGATACGCAGTATTTT
many | TRBJ1-5 | TRBV5-1 | - | CASSFTPEDQPQHF | TGCGCCAGCAGCTTTACCCCCGAGGATCAGCCCCAGCATTTT
many | TRBJ2-5 | TRBV4-1 | TRBD2 | CASSPTLAGVETQYF | TGCGCCAGCAGCCCTACACTAGCGGGAGTAGAGACCCAGTACTTC
many | TRBJ1-3 | TRBV10-2 | - | CASRDGLNTIYF | TGCGCCAGCAGGGACGGCTTAAACACCATATATTTT
many | TRBJ2-1 | TRBV5-4 | - | CASSLGFASSYNEQFF | TGTGCCAGCAGCTTGGGTTTTGCTAGCTCCTACAATGAGCAGTTCTTC
many | TRBJ2-5 | TRBV7-2 | TRBD2 | CASSLQGTSAQETQYF | TGTGCCAGCAGCCTACAAGGGACTAGCGCCCAAGAGACCCAGTACTTC
many | TRBJ2-5 | TRBV25-1 | - | CASRGEFQETQYF | TGTGCCAGCAGAGGCGAATTCCAAGAGACCCAGTACTTC
many | TRBJ2-7 | TRBV29-1 | TRBD2 | CSVHGAGEAPYEQYF | TGCAGCGTCCACGGGGCGGGAGAGGCCCCCTACGAGCAGTACTTC
many | TRBJ2-5 | TRBV6-1 | - | CASTGGHDQETQYF | TGTGCCAGCACGGGGGGACACGACCAAGAGACCCAGTACTTC
- | TRBJ2-1 | TRBV20-1 | - | CSAKGLWDEQFF | TGCAGTGCTAAGGGGCTTTGGGATGAGCAGTTCTTC
- | TRBJ1-1 | TRBV7-9 | - | CASSLSGGLGMNTEAFF | TGTGCCAGCAGCTTGTCGGGGGGCCTAGGCATGAACACTGAAGCTTTCTTT
many | TRBJ2-1 | TRBV6-2/TRBV6-3 | TRBD2 | CASSRGLAVSNEQFF | TGTGCCAGCAGTCGGGGACTAGCCGTTAGCAATGAGCAGTTCTTC
many | TRBJ2-2 | TRBV4-2 | - | CASSQDLADLNTGELFF | TGTGCCAGCAGCCAAGATTTGGCGGATTTGAACACCGGGGAGCTGTTTTTT
many | TRBJ2-2 | TRBV12-3/TRBV12-4 | TRBD1 | CASSPTGARTGELFF | TGTGCCAGCAGTCCGACAGGGGCGAGGACCGGGGAGCTGTTTTTT
many | TRBJ2-1 | TRBV18 | - | CASSLGTGEQFF | TGTGCCAGCTCACTGGGGACGGGTGAGCAGTTCTTC
many | TRBJ2-3 | TRBV27 | - | CASSTYRFVDTQYF | TGTGCCAGCAGTACATACAGATTCGTAGATACGCAGTATTTT
- | TRBJ2-1 | TRBV20-1 | - | CSATLGGYNEQFF | TGCAGTGCTACTCTAGGCGGCTACAATGAGCAGTTCTTC
many | TRBJ2-7 | TRBV6-1 | TRBD2 | CASSQTGLAGKYEQYF | TGTGCCAGCAGTCAGACCGGACTAGCGGGAAAATACGAGCAGTACTTC
- | TRBJ2-7 | TRBV6-1 | TRBD1 | CASSLWTGSLLEQYF | TGTGCCAGCAGTCTGTGGACAGGGTCCCTTCTAGAGCAGTACTTC
many | TRBJ2-4 | TRBV9 | TRBD2 | CASSGTSAVSF | TGTGCCAGCAGCGGAACTAGCGCCGTTTCTTTC
many | TRBJ2-2 | TRBV20-1 | TRBD2 | CSARTGGSAGELFF | TGCAGTGCTAGGACGGGCGGGAGCGCCGGGGAGCTGTTTTTT
few | TRBJ2-7 | TRBV29-1 | - | CSVEELAGEQYF | TGCAGCGTTGAAGAGCTAGCCGGCGAGCAGTACTTC
many | TRBJ2-3 | TRBV5-1 | - | CASSLARVTDTQYF | TGCGCCAGCAGCTTGGCCAGGGTAACAGATACGCAGTATTTT
many | TRBJ1-5 | TRBV21-1 | - | CASHPRQPQHF | TGTGCCAGCCACCCCCGACAGCCCCAGCATTTT
many | TRBJ2-2 | TRBV7-2 | - | CASSFWGSSTGELFF | TGTGCCAGCAGCTTCTGGGGTAGCAGCACCGGGGAGCTGTTTTTT
- | TRBJ2-7 | TRBV7-2 | TRBD2 | CASSIRRLAGGGDQYF | TGTGCCAGCAGCATAAGGAGGCTAGCGGGAGGAGGCGACCAGTACTTC
many | TRBJ2-5 | TRBV7-2 | - | CASSRRTQETQYF | TGTGCCAGCAGCCGCCGGACCCAAGAGACCCAGTACTTC
many | TRBJ2-1 | TRBV2 | - | CAISRYNEQFF | TGTGCCATCTCGAGGTACAATGAGCAGTTCTTC